This record covers a single TCR beta chain. This entry comes from a study of blood T cells in healthy people across ages. Germline CDR1 MNHEY, CDR2 SMNVEV (reference sequence). Between the trimmed V and J ends, which lost 5 bases and 1 base, there was a span of 18 bases. This CDR3 comprises 16 residues. Primed by a sample-barcoded 5' primer and a J-beta primer mix, a second PCR proceeded for 7 to 11 cycles. One entry per CDR3 protein results from TCRdb running MiXCR on the 5' RACE reads. The table includes roughly 1.7 million distinct CDR3 sequences, roughly 32% detected once. The receptor was isolated from a woman aged 25 to 39 in good health. J is TRBJ2-7 and V is TRBV27, with D possibly being TRBD2 (6 bases). Sequencing was carried out using blood. This CDR3 is CASSLGTPIVSYEQYF. In nucleotides, the CDR3 is TGTGCCAGCAGTCTCGGGACTCCCATCGTTTCCTACGAGCAGTACTTC.